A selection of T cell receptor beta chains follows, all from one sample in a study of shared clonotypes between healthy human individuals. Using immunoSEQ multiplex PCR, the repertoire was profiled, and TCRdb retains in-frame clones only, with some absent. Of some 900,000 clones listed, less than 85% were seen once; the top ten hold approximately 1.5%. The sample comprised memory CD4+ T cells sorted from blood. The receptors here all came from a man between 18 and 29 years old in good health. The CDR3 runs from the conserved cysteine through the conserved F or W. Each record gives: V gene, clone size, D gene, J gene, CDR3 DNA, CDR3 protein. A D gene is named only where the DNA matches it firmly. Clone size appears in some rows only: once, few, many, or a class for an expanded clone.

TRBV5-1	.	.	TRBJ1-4	TGCGCCAGCAGCCGAGGCAGAGATAATGAAAAACTGTTTTTT	CASSRGRDNEKLFF
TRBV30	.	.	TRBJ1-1	TGTGCCTGGAGTGTACGGGGGAACACTGAAGCTTTCTTT	CAWSVRGNTEAFF
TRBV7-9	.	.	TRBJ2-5	TGTGCCAGCAGCTTAACTTCGGGGATAGAGACCCAGTACTTC	CASSLTSGIETQYF
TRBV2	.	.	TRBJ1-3	TGTGCCAGCAGTCCGGAAGTTGGAAACACCATATATTTT	CASSPEVGNTIYF
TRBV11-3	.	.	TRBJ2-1	TGTGCCAGCAGCTTAGGTGCGGAATCCTACAATGAGCAGTTCTTC	CASSLGAESYNEQFF
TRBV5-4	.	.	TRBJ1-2	TGTGCCAGCAGCTTGGCAGGGGTTAACTATGGCTACACCTTC	CASSLAGVNYGYTF
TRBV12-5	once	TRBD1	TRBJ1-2	TGTGCTAGTGGTTACACAGGGGCCGCGGGGGGCTACACCTTC	CASGYTGAAGGYTF
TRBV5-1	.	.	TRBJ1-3	TGCGCCAGCAGCCGTGACAGATTCTCTGGAAACACCATATATTTT	CASSRDRFSGNTIYF
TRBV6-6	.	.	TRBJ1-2	TGTGCCAGCAGTTACTACAGGGTTGGGGACTATGGCTACACCTTC	CASSYYRVGDYGYTF
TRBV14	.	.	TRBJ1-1	TGTGCCAGCAGCCAGGCACCGAACACTGAAGCTTTCTTT	CASSQAPNTEAFF
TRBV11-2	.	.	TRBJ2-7	TGTGCCAGCAGCTTATCAGTAGGCTACGAGCAGTACTTC	CASSLSVGYEQYF
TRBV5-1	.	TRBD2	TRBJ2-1	TGCGCCAGCAGCTTGTCCCCTAGCGGGGCCAATGAGCAGTTCTTC	CASSLSPSGANEQFF
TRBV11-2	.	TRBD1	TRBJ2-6	TGTGCCAGCAGCCGGGACAGAGTCTCTGGGGCCAACGTCCTGACTTTC	CASSRDRVSGANVLTF
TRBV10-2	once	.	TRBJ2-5	TGCGCCAGCAGTGAGTCGGCCGCCAAAGGGGAGACCCAGTACTTC	CASSESAAKGETQYF
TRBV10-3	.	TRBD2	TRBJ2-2	TGTGCCATCAGTGCGGGAGGGCCGAACACCGGGGAGCTGTTTTTT	CAISAGGPNTGELFF
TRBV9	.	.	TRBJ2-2	TGTGCCAGCAGCTCGGGACTTCACACCGGGGAGCTGTTTTTT	CASSSGLHTGELFF
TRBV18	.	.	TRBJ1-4	TGTGCCAGCTCACCACCTAACCTATTAGGGTCCGGGAATGAAAAACTGTTTTTT	CASSPPNLLGSGNEKLFF
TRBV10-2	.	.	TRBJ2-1	TGCGCCAGCAGTGAGTCCGGCGCGACAGTTTCGCGATATGAGCAGTTCTTC	CASSESGATVSRYEQFF
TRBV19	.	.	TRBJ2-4	TGTGCCAGTAGTATAGTGAGGCCGGCAGTGGGTAAAAACATTCAGTACTTC	CASSIVRPAVGKNIQYF
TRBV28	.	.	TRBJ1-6	TGTGCCAGCAAGAACTGGGGCTCCTATAATTCACCCCTCCACTTT	CASKNWGSYNSPLHF
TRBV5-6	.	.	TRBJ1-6	TGTGCCAGCAAGGACAGCCTGAGCTCCTATAATTCACCCCTCCACTTT	CASKDSLSSYNSPLHF
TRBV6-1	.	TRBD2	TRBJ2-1	TGTGCCAGCAGTGGAACAGCTAGCGGGGGGGCCCATGAGCAGTTCTTC	CASSGTASGGAHEQFF
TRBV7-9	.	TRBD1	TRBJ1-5	TGTGCCAGCAGCTTATCTGCTCAGGACAGGGGAAAATCTCAGCCCCAGCATTTT	CASSLSAQDRGKSQPQHF
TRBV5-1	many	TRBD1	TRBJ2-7	TGCGCCAGCAGCTTTGGGACAGCCGCCTACGAGCAGTACTTC	CASSFGTAAYEQYF
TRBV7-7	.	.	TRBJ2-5	TGTGCTAGCAGCTTATCCGGGGGCAAAGAGACCCAGTACTTC	CASSLSGGKETQYF
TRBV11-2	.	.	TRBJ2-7	TGTGCCAGCAGCTTAACTCGCTTTCGGGACGAGCAGTACTTC	CASSLTRFRDEQYF
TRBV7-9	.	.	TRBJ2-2	TGTGCCAGCAGCTCCTACTGGAACACCGGGGAGCTGTTTTTT	CASSSYWNTGELFF
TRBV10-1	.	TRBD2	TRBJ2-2	TGCGCCAGCAGTGACAGACTAGCGGGCACCGGGGAGCTGTTTTTT	CASSDRLAGTGELFF
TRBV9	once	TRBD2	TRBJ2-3	TGTGCCAGCAGCGCGATGATACTAGCGGGGAGCCGCACAGATACGCAGTATTTT	CASSAMILAGSRTDTQYF
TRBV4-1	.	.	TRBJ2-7	TGCGCCAGCAGCCAAGTGGAGGGGTCGGTCTACGAGCAGTACTTC	CASSQVEGSVYEQYF
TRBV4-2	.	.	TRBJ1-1	TGTGCCAGCAGCCAAGTTTACAGGGACTCGAGGGTCGGAGCTTTCTTT	CASSQVYRDSRVGAFF
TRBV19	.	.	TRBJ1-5	TGTGCCAAAGGGTTAGGAGATCAGCCCCAGCATTTT	CAKGLGDQPQHF
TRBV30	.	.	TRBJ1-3	TGTGCCTGGACCCTCTCGGGGGGTCGCAGGCATCTTGGAAACACCATATATTTT	CAWTLSGGRRHLGNTIYF
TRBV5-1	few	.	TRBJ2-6	TGCGCCAGCAGCTCCTCCGGACTCTTCTCTGGGGCCAACGTCCTGACTTTC	CASSSSGLFSGANVLTF
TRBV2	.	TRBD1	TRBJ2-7	TGTGCCAGCAGTGAAGGGGGACAGGGCTACGAGCAGTACTTC	CASSEGGQGYEQYF
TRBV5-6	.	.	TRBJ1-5	TGTGCCAGCAGCTTGTTCGGGCGGATCAATCAGCCCCAGCATTTT	CASSLFGRINQPQHF
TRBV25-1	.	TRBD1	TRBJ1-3	TGTGCCAGCAGTGAAGCAGACAGGGGGCCGTCTGGAAACACCATATATTTT	CASSEADRGPSGNTIYF
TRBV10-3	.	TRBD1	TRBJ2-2	TGTGCCATCAGGGGGGACAGGGCGAATACCGGGGAGCTGTTTTTT	CAIRGDRANTGELFF
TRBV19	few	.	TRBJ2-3	TGTGCCAGTAGCCGCCCAGGGGTGAGCACAGATACGCAGTATTTT	CASSRPGVSTDTQYF